Listed below are T cell receptor beta chains from one sample, sequenced in a study of identical twins. Using its own MiXCR run on the 5' RACE reads, TCRdb lists one record per CDR3 protein. The sample shows roughly 1,500,000 distinct CDR3 sequences, about 32% of them seen only once. The specimen sequenced was cord blood. The receptors derive from a newborn girl in good health. CDR3s include the opening cysteine and the closing phenylalanine or tryptophan. The D gene is left open where the match is weak. Clone size is stated in some rows and not others, as once, few, many or a class when expanded.

TRBV10-3	few	TRBD1	TRBJ2-1	CAISGTGEAGEQFF	TGTGCCATCAGTGGGACAGGGGAGGCGGGTGAGCAGTTCTTC
TRBV20-1	.	TRBD1	TRBJ2-3	CSANSPGTGHTDTQYF	TGCAGTGCTAACTCCCCCGGGACAGGGCACACAGATACGCAGTATTTT
TRBV20-1	.	.	TRBJ2-7	CSARKGSLLHNEQYF	TGCAGTGCTAGAAAGGGTAGTCTCCTGCACAATGAGCAGTACTTC
TRBV20-1	.	TRBD2	TRBJ2-7	CSAGEGTSKSEQYF	TGCAGTGCTGGAGAGGGGACTAGCAAAAGCGAGCAGTACTTC
TRBV6-1	.	.	TRBJ1-1	CASQAGALNTEAFF	TGTGCCAGCCAGGCAGGGGCTCTGAACACTGAAGCTTTCTTT
TRBV24-1	.	.	TRBJ2-3	CATSDPQPGHPTDTQYF	TGTGCCACCAGTGATCCCCAACCGGGACACCCCACAGATACGCAGTATTTT
TRBV20-1	.	.	TRBJ2-5	CSASFGPIQETQYF	TGCAGTGCTAGTTTCGGACCGATCCAAGAGACCCAGTACTTC
TRBV5-6	many	.	TRBJ2-1	CASSLYPYNEQFF	TGTGCCAGCAGCTTGTATCCCTACAATGAGCAGTTCTTC
TRBV5-1	few	.	TRBJ2-3	CASSPDQGTDTQYF	TGCGCCAGCAGCCCCGACCAAGGCACAGATACGCAGTATTTT
TRBV7-8	.	.	TRBJ2-7	CASSLYWGAYEQYF	TGTGCCAGCAGCTTGTATTGGGGGGCCTACGAGCAGTACTTC
TRBV20-1	many	.	TRBJ1-5	CSAKGQPQHF	TGCAGTGCGAAAGGACAGCCCCAGCATTTT
TRBV27	.	.	TRBJ1-4	CASSPLRLGDEKLFF	TGTGCCAGCAGTCCCCTCAGGCTAGGGGATGAAAAACTGTTTTTT
TRBV20-1	.	TRBD2	TRBJ2-1	CSAREERGVGNERFF	TGCAGTGCTAGGGAAGAGCGGGGAGTCGGTAATGAGCGGTTCTTC
TRBV5-6	.	.	TRBJ2-7	CASRRTDYNTYEQYF	TGTGCCAGCAGGAGAACGGACTACAACACCTACGAGCAGTACTTC
TRBV6-6	.	TRBD1	TRBJ2-4	CASSYYGQGTKNIQYF	TGTGCCAGCAGTTACTACGGACAGGGGACCAAAAACATTCAGTACTTC
TRBV20-1	.	.	TRBJ2-1	CSARGRLVLNEQFF	TGCAGTGCTAGAGGGCGACTAGTTCTCAATGAGCAGTTCTTC
TRBV20-1	few	.	TRBJ1-4	CSARDEKRPEKLFF	TGCAGTGCTAGAGATGAGAAGAGGCCAGAAAAACTGTTTTTT
TRBV12-3/TRBV12-4	few	TRBD1	TRBJ1-2	CASSYTGADGYTF	TGTGCCAGCAGTTATACAGGGGCGGATGGCTACACCTTC
TRBV5-1	.	.	TRBJ2-7	CASSLYGGPSYEQYF	TGCGCCAGCAGCTTGTACGGGGGCCCCTCCTACGAGCAGTACTTC
TRBV5-1	.	.	TRBJ2-1	CASRLKADEQFF	TGCGCCAGCAGGTTAAAGGCAGATGAGCAGTTCTTC
TRBV3-1	.	.	TRBJ2-7	CASSQAPRGEQYF	TGTGCCAGCAGCCAAGCTCCCAGGGGCGAGCAGTACTTC
TRBV6-7	.	.	TRBJ2-3	CASSYGPTKGTDTQYF	TGTGCCAGCAGTTACGGGCCCACGAAGGGTACAGATACGCAGTATTTT
TRBV27	.	.	TRBJ1-1	CASSFPVGELSTEAFF	TGTGCCAGCAGTTTCCCGGTTGGGGAGTTGAGCACTGAAGCTTTCTTT
TRBV30	.	.	TRBJ2-3	CAWTATDTQYF	TGTGCCTGGACGGCCACAGATACGCAGTATTTT
TRBV28	few	TRBD1	TRBJ2-7	CASSFGTAGYEQYF	TGTGCCAGCAGTTTTGGGACAGCTGGCTACGAGCAGTACTTC
TRBV21-1	.	.	TRBJ2-1	CASSKSPGSSYNEQFF	TGTGCCAGCAGCAAAAGTCCAGGTTCCTCCTACAATGAGCAGTTCTTC
TRBV4-2	.	.	TRBJ1-1	CASSRVTWMETKNTEAFF	TGTGCCAGCAGCCGAGTTACGTGGATGGAGACAAAGAACACTGAAGCTTTCTTT
TRBV4-2	.	.	TRBJ2-1	CASSQEQANEQFF	TGTGCCAGCAGCCAAGAGCAGGCCAATGAGCAGTTCTTC
TRBV27	.	.	TRBJ2-7	CASSVSGTAYEQYF	TGTGCCAGCAGTGTCTCCGGGACGGCCTACGAGCAGTACTTC
TRBV29-1	few	TRBD1	TRBJ2-1	CSVLGGAPYNEQFF	TGCAGCGTTTTAGGGGGCGCGCCCTACAATGAGCAGTTCTTC
TRBV6-2/TRBV6-3	.	.	TRBJ1-1	CASSYSTDTEAFF	TGTGCCAGCAGTTACTCGACGGACACTGAAGCTTTCTTT
TRBV4-2	.	.	TRBJ2-7	CASSQEDHEQYF	TGTGCCAGCAGCCAAGAGGATCACGAGCAGTACTTC
TRBV6-2/TRBV6-3	.	TRBD2	TRBJ2-3	CASSYSISGTALGDEYF	TGTGCCAGCAGTTACTCGATTAGCGGGACCGCCCTAGGAGATGAGTATTTT
TRBV29-1	.	.	TRBJ2-3	CSATIGQWRADTQYF	TGCAGCGCGACTATCGGACAGTGGAGAGCAGATACGCAGTATTTT
TRBV4-2	.	.	TRBJ1-2	CASSQEFLGGQGRGYTF	TGTGCCAGCAGCCAAGAGTTCCTCGGGGGGCAGGGAAGGGGCTACACCTTC
TRBV12-3/TRBV12-4	few	.	TRBJ2-3	CASSPGASARLSRSPLITDTQYF	TGTGCCAGCAGTCCCGGGGCTAGTGCCCGCCTAAGTCGTTCCCCGCTTATCACAGATACGCAGTATTTT
TRBV20-1	.	.	TRBJ2-3	CSAPRAGYTDTQYF	TGCAGTGCCCCGCGGGCGGGGTACACAGATACGCAGTATTTT
TRBV20-1	many	.	TRBJ2-7	CSAYVGRINWEQYF	TGCAGTGCTTACGTAGGGCGTATAAACTGGGAGCAGTACTTC
TRBV20-1	.	TRBD1	TRBJ1-4	CSVPGQGEKLFF	TGCAGTGTTCCGGGACAGGGGGAAAAACTGTTTTTT
TRBV5-1	many	.	TRBJ1-2	CASSSRTRTYGYTF	TGCGCCAGCAGCTCCAGGACGCGGACCTATGGCTACACCTTC
TRBV29-1	.	TRBD2	TRBJ2-7	CSVDGLAGSNEQYF	TGCAGCGTTGATGGACTAGCGGGTTCGAATGAGCAGTACTTC
TRBV27	.	.	TRBJ1-1	CASSLLKQGNTEAFF	TGTGCCAGCAGTTTATTGAAACAGGGGAACACTGAAGCTTTCTTT
TRBV20-1	.	TRBD1	TRBJ1-2	CSARVPKGARFNYGYTF	TGCAGTGCTAGGGTCCCCAAGGGGGCCAGATTTAACTATGGCTACACCTTC
TRBV20-1	.	TRBD2	TRBJ2-1	CSASLTSGRNNEQFF	TGCAGTGCTAGTCTGACTAGCGGGAGAAACAATGAGCAGTTCTTC
TRBV28	.	.	TRBJ2-3	CASETGTDTQYF	TGTGCCAGCGAGACGGGCACAGATACGCAGTATTTT
TRBV4-1	.	TRBD2	TRBJ2-3	CASSRERGGDTDTQYF	TGCGCCAGCAGCCGAGAGCGGGGGGGCGACACAGATACGCAGTATTTT
TRBV7-9	.	TRBD1	TRBJ2-6	CASSLEWGQGSFSGSNVLTF	TGTGCCAGCAGCTTAGAATGGGGACAGGGGTCTTTCTCTGGGTCCAACGTCCTGACTTTC
TRBV6-6	.	.	TRBJ1-2	CASSYAISRGYTF	TGTGCCAGCAGTTACGCGATCAGTCGTGGCTACACCTTC